This TCR beta chain was documented in a study of blood T cell repertoires in COVID-19. The overall study: Sites across the United States, Italy and Spain contributed samples from acute and convalescent COVID-19. The cDNA or gDNA used as material had been derived from T cells, B-cell-depleted T cells, or PBMCs.

In the study's own analysis: Amplified reference gene primers provided the basis for estimating nucleated cell counts. This table comes from immunoSEQ multiplex PCR, and its TCRdb copy is limited to in-frame clones, with some not included. V and J calls and clone size are those listed in that table; D and trimming were worked out from the DNA. The sample holds 200,000 to 250,000 clones, approximately 90% seen once. Trimming removed 3 bases from V and 4 bases from J; junction bases left unmatched: 15. The germline gives CDR1 SGDLS, CDR2 YYNGEE. The CDR3 length is 20 residues. This chain uses TRBV9 with TRBJ2-1; TRBD2 matches at 14 bases. The sequencing sample was made of peripheral blood. This receptor was taken from a man in his sixties with COVID-19, enrolled during active disease. CDR3 protein: CASSARTGGGLAGGYNEQFF. CDR3 nucleotides: TGTGCCAGCAGCGCCCGGACAGGGGGCGGACTAGCGGGAGGTTACAATGAGCAGTTCTTC.